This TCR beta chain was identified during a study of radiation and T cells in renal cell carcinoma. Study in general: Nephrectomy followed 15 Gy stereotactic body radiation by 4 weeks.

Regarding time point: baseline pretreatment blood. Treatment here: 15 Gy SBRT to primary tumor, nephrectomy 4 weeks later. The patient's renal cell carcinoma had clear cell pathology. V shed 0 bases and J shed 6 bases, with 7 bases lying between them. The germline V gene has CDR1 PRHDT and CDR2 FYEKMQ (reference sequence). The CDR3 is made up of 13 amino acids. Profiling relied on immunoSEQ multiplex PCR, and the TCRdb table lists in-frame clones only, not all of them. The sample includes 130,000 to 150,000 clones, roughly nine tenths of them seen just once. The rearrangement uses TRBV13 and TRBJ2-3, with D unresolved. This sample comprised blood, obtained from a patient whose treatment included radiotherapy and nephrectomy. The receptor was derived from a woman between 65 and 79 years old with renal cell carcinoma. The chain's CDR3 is CASSLGRLDTQYF. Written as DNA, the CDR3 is TGTGCCAGCAGCTTAGGACGTCTGGATACGCAGTATTTT.